This T cell receptor (beta chain) was recovered during a study of graft-versus-host responses after intestinal transplantation. As to this clone: Antigen: not known.

This table comes from immunoSEQ multiplex PCR, and its TCRdb copy is limited to in-frame clones, with some not included. The sample contains about 110,000 clones, 93% of which appear only once. Here the sequenced sample was unstimulated CD8+ T cells sorted from spleen or lymph node cells, taken before intestinal transplant. This receptor was identified in a human donor who received an intestinal transplant.

The chain's CDR3 is CASSVTGAFAEQYF. CDR3 bases: TGTGCCAGCAGCGTGACGGGAGCGTTCGCCGAGCAGTACTTC. The chain recombines TRBV9 with TRBJ2-7, with D tentatively TRBD2 (6 bases). With 2 bases removed from V and 6 bases from J, the gap between germline ends came to 15 bases. The germline V gene encodes CDR1 SGDLS and CDR2 YYNGEE. The CDR3 has 14 amino acids.